Listed here are 17 T cell receptor beta chains from one sample, sequenced in a study of glioma-infiltrating T cells after dendritic cell vaccination. Measured with immunoSEQ multiplex PCR; TCRdb has only the in-frame clones, and not every one. The data hold fewer than 110,000 clones, with about four fifths observed a single time. The sample in question was blood, obtained before dendritic cell vaccination. The receptors come from a human donor with glioblastoma.

This sequence joins TRBV6-4 and TRBJ1-1; D is possibly TRBD1 (6 bases). Germline loops: CDR1 MRHNA, CDR2 SNTAGT. This CDR3 is built from 13 residues. V gave up 2 bases and J gave up 9 bases, with 13 bases separating them. The DNA for the CDR3 is TGTGCCAGCAGTGACCCGGGGGGGACACAAGCTTTCTTT. This encodes CASSDPGGTQAFF.

Concerning this clone: The sample contains more than one DNA sequence encoding this CDR3. V and J are TRBV11-3 and TRBJ2-7; perhaps TRBD1 as D (6 bases). V was trimmed by 5 bases and J by 0 bases, leaving 8 bases between them. The CDR3 extends over 13 amino acids. Germline V gene data show CDR1 as SGHNT and CDR2 as YENEEA. This CDR3 reads CASSPGDSYEQYF. DNA of the CDR3: TGTGCCAGCAGCCCAGGGGACTCCTACGAGCAGTACTTC. Together with reference TRBV11-3 and TRBJ2-7, the CDR3 gives the full variable domain: EAGVVQSPRYKIIEKKQPVAFWCNPISGHNTLYWYLQNLGQGPELLIRYENEEAVDDSQLPKDRFSAERLKGVDSTLKIQPAELGDSAVYLCASSPGDSYEQYFGPGTRLTVT.

V and J are TRBV11-3 and TRBJ2-5, with TRBD2 identical over 9 bases. Germline V CDR1 and CDR2: SGHNT, YENEEA. This CDR3 is built from 14 residues. V lost 5 bases and J lost 5; bases outside the gene matches: 6. CDR3 region: CASSRGGALETQYF. CDR3 sequence (DNA): TGTGCCAGCAGCCGCGGGGGGGCCTTGGAGACCCAGTACTTC.

The J gene is TRBJ1-2, the V gene TRBV7-2, with 7 bases fitting TRBD1. Germline V CDR1 and CDR2: SGHTA, FQGNSA. The CDR3 is 13 amino acids. V dropped 5 bases and J dropped 8; count of bases not matched to a gene: 8. CDR3: CASSPPGGQGYTF. The CDR3 region has the DNA TGTGCCAGCAGCCCGCCAGGGGGGCAGGGCTACACCTTC.

The rearrangement uses TRBV30 and TRBJ1-1; 11 nucleotides align to TRBD1. J was trimmed by 4 bases and V by 1 base; bases with no gene match: 2. This CDR3 comprises 14 residues. CDR1 is GTSNPN, CDR2 SVGIG, per germline (reference sequence). Here the CDR3 DNA reads TGTGCCTGGAGTGACGGACAGGGGGCCACTGAAGCTTTCTTT. Protein product: CAWSDGQGATEAFF.

The V gene is TRBV29-1, the J gene TRBJ2-7; D might be TRBD1 (6 bases). This CDR3 has 12 residues. The V end lost 1 base, the J end lost 4 bases, and 8 bases lay between the germline ends. Germline lookup yields CDR1 SQVTM and CDR2 ANQGSEA. The CDR3 sequence: CSVEGDRYEQYF. DNA of the CDR3: TGCAGCGTTGAAGGCGACAGGTACGAGCAGTACTTC.

The chain joins TRBV2 to TRBJ1-1; possible D gene TRBD1, 6 bases. With 6 bases removed from V and 0 bases from J, the gap between germline ends came to 8 bases. The length of the CDR3 is 13 residues. Germline CDR1 is SNHLY and CDR2 is FYNNEI. Written as DNA, the CDR3 is TGTGCCAGCAGAGACAGGATGAACACTGAAGCTTTCTTT. Protein: CASRDRMNTEAFF.

CDR3 in amino acids: CASNRGGSPNYGYTF. The CDR3 DNA reads TGTGCCAGCAATCGAGGGGGCAGTCCTAACTATGGCTACACCTTC. The chain combines TRBV25-1 with TRBJ1-2; 7 positions match TRBD1. This CDR3 is 15 amino acids long. Per the germline V gene, CDR1 is MGHDK and CDR2 is SYGVNS. The junction had 8 bases not matched to a gene; V was cut back by 7 bases and J by 0 bases.

The V call is TRBV7-2, the J call TRBJ1-1; TRBD1 might be the D (5 bases). This CDR3 has 14 amino acids. Germline V gives CDR1 SGHTA, CDR2 FQGNSA. Trimming left V 4 bases short and J 7 bases short, with 16 bases between. In nucleotides, the CDR3 is TGTGCCAGCAGCTCCATTGACGTCGGGGGTGAAGCTTTCTTT. Translated: CASSSIDVGGEAFF.

This chain uses TRBV5-1 with TRBJ1-1; the D gene is possibly TRBD1 (5 bases). Germline V gene lookup returns CDR1 SGHRS and CDR2 YFSETQ. The CDR3 contains 15 residues. The germline V and J ends were trimmed by 1 base and 1 base, with 11 bases remaining between them. CDR3 sequence (DNA): TGCGCCAGCAGCTTGTTGCCACAGGAGAACACTGAAGCTTTCTTT. This gives the protein CASSLLPQENTEAFF.

This rearrangement joins TRBV25-1 to TRBJ1-2; perhaps TRBD1 as D (6 bases). Trimming stripped 4 bases from V and 4 bases from J, with 16 bases between. The length of the CDR3 is 15 residues. Germline assignment: CDR1 MGHDK and CDR2 SYGVNS. In DNA, the CDR3 is TGTGCCAGCAGTGCAGAGGACAGTTCCACCTATGGCTACACCTTC. Translation gives CASSAEDSSTYGYTF.

The genes are TRBV6-5 and TRBJ1-2; 7 positions match TRBD1. This CDR3 comprises 14 residues. CDR1 is MNHEY, CDR2 SVGAGI, per germline. The V segment lost 5 bases and the J segment 4 bases; nucleotides outside the gene matches: 7. The CDR3 sequence is CASSLTGRSYGYTF. The CDR3 coding sequence is TGTGCCAGCAGTCTGACAGGGCGCAGCTATGGCTACACCTTC.

The gene calls are TRBV5-1 and TRBJ1-4; 8 positions agree with TRBD1. Germline V lookup: CDR1 SGHRS, CDR2 YFSETQ. The trim removed 4 bases at V and 0 bases at J, leaving 11 bases unmatched. The CDR3 length is 18 residues. The CDR3 sequence is CASSPGQGSVATNEKLFF. CDR3 bases: TGCGCCAGCAGCCCTGGACAGGGTTCCGTTGCAACTAATGAAAAACTGTTTTTT. Full variable domain (remainder filled in from reference TRBV5-1 and TRBJ1-4): KAGVTQTPRYLIKTRGQQVTLSCSPISGHRSVSWYQQTPGQGLQFLFEYFSETQRNKGNFPGRFSGRQFSNSRSEMNVSTLELGDSALYLCASSPGQGSVATNEKLFFGSGTQLSVL.

This clone came up a few times. V and J are TRBV5-1 and TRBJ2-5; D is perhaps TRBD1 (5 bases). The V gene lost 4 bases and the J gene lost 0 bases, with 13 bases spanning the gap. The CDR3 length is 15 residues. In germline, CDR1 is SGHRS, CDR2 YFSETQ. The CDR3 sequence is CASSTQQAYQETQYF. As DNA, the CDR3 is TGCGCCAGCAGCACACAACAGGCGTACCAAGAGACCCAGTACTTC.

The chain links TRBV11-2 to TRBJ2-7; the D gene is possibly TRBD1 (5 bases). The CDR3 contains 14 residues. V lost 5 bases, J lost 7 bases, and 18 bases lay in between. CDR1 and CDR2 from the germline V gene are SGHAT and FQNNGV. CDR3 region: CASSTPVQGREQYF. In DNA form, the CDR3 reads TGTGCCAGCAGCACCCCGGTGCAGGGTCGGGAGCAGTACTTC.

V usage is TRBV25-1 and J usage is TRBJ2-1; 11 bases fit TRBD2. The V gene's germline CDR1 is MGHDK and CDR2 SYGVNS. V lost 7 bases and J lost 9; bases outside the gene matches: 8. The CDR3 is 14 residues long. The CDR3 DNA reads TGTGCCAGCACGTTAGCGGGGGGGGATTTTGAGCAGTTCTTC. Amino acid sequence: CASTLAGGDFEQFF.

This chain uses TRBV27 with TRBJ1-6; D is unclear. The CDR3 extends over 18 amino acids. Germline loops: CDR1 MNHEY, CDR2 SMNVEV (reference sequence). Trimming left V 5 bases short and J 0 bases short, with 17 bases between. The CDR3, as DNA: TGTGCCAGCAGTAAAACTTTTCGTGTTATCTCCTATAATTCACCCCTCCACTTT. It encodes CASSKTFRVISYNSPLHF.